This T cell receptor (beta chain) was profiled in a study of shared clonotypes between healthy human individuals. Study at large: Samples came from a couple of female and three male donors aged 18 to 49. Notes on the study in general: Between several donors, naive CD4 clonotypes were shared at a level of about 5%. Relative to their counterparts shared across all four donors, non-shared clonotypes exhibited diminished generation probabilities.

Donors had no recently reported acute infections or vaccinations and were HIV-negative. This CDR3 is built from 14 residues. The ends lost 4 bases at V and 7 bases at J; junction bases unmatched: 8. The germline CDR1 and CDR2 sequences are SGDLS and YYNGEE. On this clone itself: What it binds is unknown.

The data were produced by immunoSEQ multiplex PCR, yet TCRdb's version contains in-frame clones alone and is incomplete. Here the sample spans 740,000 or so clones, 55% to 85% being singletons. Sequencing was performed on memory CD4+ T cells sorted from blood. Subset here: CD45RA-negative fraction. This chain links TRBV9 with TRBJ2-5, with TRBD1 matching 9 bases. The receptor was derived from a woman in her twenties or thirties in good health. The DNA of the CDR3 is TGTGCCAGCAGCACGGGACAGGGAGGCGGGACCCAGTACTTC. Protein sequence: CASSTGQGGGTQYF.